These T cell receptor beta chains were read from a single sample in a study of T cell responses to AZD1222 COVID-19 vaccine. The method was immunoSEQ multiplex PCR; TCRdb's version includes in-frame clones alone and lacks a portion of them. The sample has about 160,000 clones, about 90% seen once. Sequences were derived from peripheral blood, sampled 28 days after the second AZD1222 dose. All receptors come from an adult who received the AZD1222 COVID-19 vaccine. Both conserved end residues are part of each CDR3. D genes are given only for firm matches. Size values are once, few and many counts, or a class for expanded clones, and some rows have none.

j_call clone_size v_call d_call cdr3_aa cdr3_nt
TRBJ1-6 . TRBV10-3 TRBD1 CAISDRGQGGNSPLHF TGTGCCATCAGTGATAGGGGACAGGGGGGTAATTCACCCCTCCACTTT
TRBJ1-5 once TRBV4-1 . CASSQDARGGIGYSNQPQHF TGCGCCAGCAGCCAAGATGCCAGAGGCGGTATAGGGTATAGCAATCAGCCCCAGCATTTT
TRBJ1-1 once TRBV7-9 TRBD1 CASSVRQGENTEAFF TGTGCCAGCAGCGTAAGACAGGGGGAGAACACTGAAGCTTTCTTT
TRBJ2-7 . TRBV2 . CASRLIQEQYF TGTGCCAGCAGATTAATCCAAGAGCAGTACTTC
TRBJ2-1 . TRBV21-1 . CASSKPGGLNEQFF TGTGCCAGCAGCAAACCAGGGGGCCTCAATGAGCAGTTCTTC
TRBJ1-3 . TRBV18 TRBD1 CASSAGTGIGNTIYF TGTGCCAGCTCAGCCGGGACAGGCATAGGAAACACCATATATTTT
TRBJ1-6 . TRBV6-5 TRBD1 CASRDREAYNSPLHF TGTGCCAGCAGGGACAGGGAGGCCTATAATTCACCCCTCCACTTT
TRBJ2-2 few TRBV7-9 TRBD2 CASSPGTSGGPRRELFF TGTGCCAGCAGCCCCGGGACTAGCGGGGGACCGAGACGGGAGCTGTTTTTT
TRBJ1-4 . TRBV18 . CASSLRRHEKLFF TGTGCCAGCTCACTGAGGCGCCATGAAAAACTGTTTTTT
TRBJ1-2 . TRBV5-1 . CASSLEGQEFYGYTF TGCGCCAGCAGCCTGGAAGGTCAGGAGTTCTATGGCTACACCTTC
TRBJ1-2 . TRBV18 . CASSGGSTNYGYTF TGTGCCAGCTCAGGAGGTAGCACTAACTATGGCTACACCTTC
TRBJ2-3 . TRBV9 TRBD2 CASSELAGADTQYF TGTGCCAGCAGCGAACTAGCGGGAGCCGATACGCAGTATTTT
TRBJ1-4 once TRBV2 . CASIRRDEKLFF TGTGCCAGCATAAGGCGGGATGAAAAACTGTTTTTT
TRBJ2-1 once TRBV6-5 TRBD2 CASSPGGFYNEQFF TGTGCCAGCAGTCCGGGGGGGTTTTACAATGAGCAGTTCTTC
TRBJ1-2 few TRBV7-2 . CASSSYPTGLHDGYTF TGTGCCAGCAGTTCATACCCTACAGGGTTACACGATGGCTACACCTTC
TRBJ1-1 . TRBV23-1 . CASSPRAWATEAFF TGCGCCAGCAGCCCGCGGGCCTGGGCCACTGAAGCTTTCTTT
TRBJ1-5 once TRBV21-1 . CASSSRAPPSLCRNQPQHF TGTGCCAGCAGCTCCCGGGCCCCCCCTTCCCTCTGTCGCAATCAGCCCCAGCATTTT
TRBJ2-3 few TRBV15 TRBD2 CATSRDSGGADTQYF TGTGCCACCAGCAGAGATAGCGGGGGGGCAGATACGCAGTATTTT
TRBJ2-5 . TRBV27 TRBD2 CASSFPRGVQETQYF TGTGCCAGCAGTTTCCCCCGGGGGGTCCAAGAGACCCAGTACTTC
TRBJ1-2 once TRBV7-9 . CASSFNGGHGYTF TGTGCCAGCAGCTTCAACGGAGGCCATGGCTACACCTTC
TRBJ1-5 . TRBV2 . CASSDRVNQPQHF TGTGCCAGCAGTGATCGGGTCAATCAGCCCCAGCATTTT
TRBJ2-7 . TRBV2 . CASTTSRTVSYEQYF TGTGCCAGCACCACATCCAGGACAGTCTCCTACGAGCAGTACTTC
TRBJ2-1 . TRBV18 TRBD2 CASSGREAPVEQFF TGTGCCAGCTCCGGACGGGAGGCCCCCGTTGAGCAGTTCTTC
TRBJ1-2 . TRBV5-6 . CASSLVMEGGYTF TGTGCCAGCAGCTTGGTTATGGAAGGGGGCTACACCTTC
TRBJ1-3 . TRBV5-4 TRBD1 CASSRTGSGGNTIYF TGTGCCAGCAGCCGGACAGGGTCGGGTGGAAACACCATATATTTT
TRBJ2-3 . TRBV12-3/TRBV12-4 . CASIRGGTDTQYF TGTGCCAGCATCCGGGGAGGCACAGATACGCAGTATTTT
TRBJ2-1 . TRBV9 . CASSLRQGGTNEQFF TGTGCCAGCAGCCTACGACAGGGAGGGACGAATGAGCAGTTCTTC
TRBJ2-2 . TRBV7-2 . CASSPGVAPPGTGELFF TGTGCCAGCAGCCCCGGAGTAGCTCCACCGGGGACCGGGGAGCTGTTTTTT
TRBJ1-3 . TRBV18 . CASSPPGNTIYF TGTGCCAGCTCACCACCAGGAAACACCATATATTTT
TRBJ1-2 . TRBV19 . CASSIESTAPLNYDGYTF TGTGCCAGTAGTATAGAAAGTACAGCCCCATTAAACTATGATGGCTACACCTTC